The 2 T cell receptor beta chains in this list originate from one sample, sequenced in a study of chemoradiotherapy in HPV16-positive cancers. Some clones are missing from TCRdb's copy, which holds only in-frame ones; the method was immunoSEQ multiplex PCR. The table records over 10,000 clones, approximately 80% of them present only once. This material was obtained from a patient who underwent chemoradiotherapy. These receptors all come from a human donor with HPV-associated anogenital cancer.

The chain uses TRBV5-6 and TRBJ2-3; tentatively, D is TRBD2 (5 bases). The germline CDR1 and CDR2 sequences are SGHDT and YYEEEE. The V end lost 3 bases, the J end lost 2 bases, and 16 bases lay between the germline ends. The CDR3 consists of 16 residues. CDR3 sequence reads: CASSSSPGYATDTQYF. CDR3 nucleotides: TGTGCCAGCAGCTCTTCGCCGGGGTACGCCACAGATACGCAGTATTTT.

This clone has only a few counts. CDR3 amino acids: CASSRDRGPIYGYTF. CDR3 bases: TGTGCCAGTAGCCGGGACAGGGGGCCGATCTATGGCTACACCTTC. The chain joins TRBV19 to TRBJ1-2; 12 bases fit TRBD1. J was trimmed by 4 bases and V by 6 bases; bases with no gene match: 6. This CDR3 contains 15 residues. CDR1 is LNHDA and CDR2 is SQIVND in the germline V gene (reference sequence).